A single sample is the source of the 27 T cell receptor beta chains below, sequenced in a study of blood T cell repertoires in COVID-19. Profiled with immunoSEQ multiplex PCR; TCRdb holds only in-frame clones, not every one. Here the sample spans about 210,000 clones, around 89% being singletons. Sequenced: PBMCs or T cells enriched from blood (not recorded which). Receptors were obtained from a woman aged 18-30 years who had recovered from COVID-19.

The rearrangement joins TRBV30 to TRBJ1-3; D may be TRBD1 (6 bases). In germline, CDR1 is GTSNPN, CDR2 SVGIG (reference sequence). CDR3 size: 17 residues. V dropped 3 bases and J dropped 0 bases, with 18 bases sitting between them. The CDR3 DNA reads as TGTGCCTGGAGGGCAGGCTTTGGACAGAGCTCTGGAAACACCATATATTTT. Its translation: CAWRAGFGQSSGNTIYF.

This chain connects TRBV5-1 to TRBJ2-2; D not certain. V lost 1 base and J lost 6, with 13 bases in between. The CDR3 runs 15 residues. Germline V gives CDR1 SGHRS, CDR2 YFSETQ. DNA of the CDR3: TGCGCCAGCAGCTTGAACGATGCGGTGTCCGGGGAGCTGTTTTTT. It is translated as CASSLNDAVSGELFF.

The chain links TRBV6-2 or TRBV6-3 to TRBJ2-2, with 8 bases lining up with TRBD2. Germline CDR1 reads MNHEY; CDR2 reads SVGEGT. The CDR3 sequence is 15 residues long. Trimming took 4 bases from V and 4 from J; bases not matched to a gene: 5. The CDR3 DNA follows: TGTGCCAGCAGTTCCCGGGGGGGGGCCACCGGGGAGCTGTTTTTT. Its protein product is CASSSRGGATGELFF.

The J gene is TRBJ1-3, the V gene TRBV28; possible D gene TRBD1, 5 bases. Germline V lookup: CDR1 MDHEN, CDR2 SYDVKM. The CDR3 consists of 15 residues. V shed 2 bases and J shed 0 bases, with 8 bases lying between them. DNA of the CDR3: TGTGCCAGCAGTTTACAGGGATCCTCTGGAAACACCATATATTTT. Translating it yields CASSLQGSSGNTIYF.

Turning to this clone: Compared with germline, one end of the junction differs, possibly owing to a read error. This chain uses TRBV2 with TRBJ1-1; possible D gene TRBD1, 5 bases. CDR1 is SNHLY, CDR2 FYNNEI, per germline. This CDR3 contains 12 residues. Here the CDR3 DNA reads TGTGCCAGCACCCTAAGGGGTACTGAAGCTTTTTTT. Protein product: CASTLRGTEAFF.

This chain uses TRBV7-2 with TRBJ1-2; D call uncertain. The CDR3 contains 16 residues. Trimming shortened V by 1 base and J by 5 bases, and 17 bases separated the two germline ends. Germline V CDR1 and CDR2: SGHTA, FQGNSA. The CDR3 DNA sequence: TGTGCCAGCAGCTTAGGGTCCGCCAGGCTAACATATGGCTACACCTTC. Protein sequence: CASSLGSARLTYGYTF.

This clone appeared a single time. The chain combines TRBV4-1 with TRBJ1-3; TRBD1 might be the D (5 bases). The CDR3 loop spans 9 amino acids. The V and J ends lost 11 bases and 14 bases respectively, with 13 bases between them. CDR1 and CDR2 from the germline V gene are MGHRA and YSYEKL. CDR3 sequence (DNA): TGCGCCCGCCGGGGGTCGTTATATTTT. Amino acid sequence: CARRGSLYF.

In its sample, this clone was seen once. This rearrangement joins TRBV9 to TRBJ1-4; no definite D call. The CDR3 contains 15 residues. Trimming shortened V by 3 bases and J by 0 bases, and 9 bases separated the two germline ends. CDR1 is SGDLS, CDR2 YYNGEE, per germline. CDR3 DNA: TGTGCCAGCAGCGCAGACACGGCAACTAATGAAAAACTGTTTTTT. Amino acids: CASSADTATNEKLFF.

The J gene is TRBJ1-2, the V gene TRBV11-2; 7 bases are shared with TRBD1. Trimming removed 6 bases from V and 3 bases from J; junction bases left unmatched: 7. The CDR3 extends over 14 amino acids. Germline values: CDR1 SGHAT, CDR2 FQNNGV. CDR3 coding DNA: TGTGCCAGCAGTAGCATACAGGGGTACTATGGCTACACCTTC. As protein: CASSSIQGYYGYTF.

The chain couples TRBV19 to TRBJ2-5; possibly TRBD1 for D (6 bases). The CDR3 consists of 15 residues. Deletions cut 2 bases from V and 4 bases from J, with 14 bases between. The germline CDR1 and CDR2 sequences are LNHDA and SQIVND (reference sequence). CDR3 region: CASSIKGRGAETQYF. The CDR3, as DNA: TGTGCCAGTAGTATAAAGGGCAGGGGAGCAGAGACCCAGTACTTC.

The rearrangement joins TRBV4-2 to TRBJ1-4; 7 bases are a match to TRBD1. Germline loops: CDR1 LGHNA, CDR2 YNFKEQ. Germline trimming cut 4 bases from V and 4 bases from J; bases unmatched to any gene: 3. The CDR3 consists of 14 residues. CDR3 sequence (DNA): TGTGCCAGCAGCCCGGGACAGCTTAATGAAAAACTGTTTTTT. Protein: CASSPGQLNEKLFF.

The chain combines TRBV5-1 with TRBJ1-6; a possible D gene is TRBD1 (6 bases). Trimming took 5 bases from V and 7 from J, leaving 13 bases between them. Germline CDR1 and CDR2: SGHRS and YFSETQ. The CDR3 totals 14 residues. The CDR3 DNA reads TGCGCCAGCAGATACGGGACACACAATTCACCCCTCCACTTT. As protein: CASRYGTHNSPLHF.

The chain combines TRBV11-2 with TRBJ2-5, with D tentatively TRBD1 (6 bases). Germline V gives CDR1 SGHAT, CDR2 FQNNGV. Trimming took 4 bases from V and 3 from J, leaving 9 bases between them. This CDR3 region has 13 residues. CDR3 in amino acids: CASSSDRKETQYF. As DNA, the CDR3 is TGTGCCAGCAGCTCGGACAGAAAAGAGACCCAGTACTTC.

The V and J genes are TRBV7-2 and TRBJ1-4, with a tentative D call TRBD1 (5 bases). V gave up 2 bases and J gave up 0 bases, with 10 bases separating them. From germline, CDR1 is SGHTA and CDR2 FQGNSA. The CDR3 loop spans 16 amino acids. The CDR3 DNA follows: TGTGCCAGCAGCTTAAGGGGCCGTCCAACTAATGAAAAACTGTTTTTT. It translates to CASSLRGRPTNEKLFF.

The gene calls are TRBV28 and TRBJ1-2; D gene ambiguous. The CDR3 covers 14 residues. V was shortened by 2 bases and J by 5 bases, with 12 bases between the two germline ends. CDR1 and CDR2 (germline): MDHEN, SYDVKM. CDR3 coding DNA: TGTGCCAGCAGTTTAGTGGCGGGCGCTTATGGCTACACCTTC. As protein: CASSLVAGAYGYTF.

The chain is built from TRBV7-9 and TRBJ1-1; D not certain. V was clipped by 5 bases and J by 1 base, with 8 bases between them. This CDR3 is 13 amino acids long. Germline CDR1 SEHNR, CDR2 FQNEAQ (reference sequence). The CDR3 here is CASSVTENTEAFF. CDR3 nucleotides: TGTGCCAGCAGCGTTACAGAGAACACTGAAGCTTTCTTT. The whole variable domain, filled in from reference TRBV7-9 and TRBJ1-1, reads DTGVSQNPRHKITKRGQNVTFRCDPISEHNRLYWYRQTLGQGPEFLTYFQNEAQLEKSRLLSDRFSAERPKGSFSTLEIQRTEQGDSAMYLCASSVTENTEAFFGQGTRLTVV.

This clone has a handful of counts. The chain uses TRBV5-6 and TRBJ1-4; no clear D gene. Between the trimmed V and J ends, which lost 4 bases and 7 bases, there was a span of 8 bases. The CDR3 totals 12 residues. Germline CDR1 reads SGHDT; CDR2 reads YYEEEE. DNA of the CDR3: TGTGCCAGCAGCCGGGGTCTTGAAAAACTGTTTTTT. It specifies CASSRGLEKLFF.

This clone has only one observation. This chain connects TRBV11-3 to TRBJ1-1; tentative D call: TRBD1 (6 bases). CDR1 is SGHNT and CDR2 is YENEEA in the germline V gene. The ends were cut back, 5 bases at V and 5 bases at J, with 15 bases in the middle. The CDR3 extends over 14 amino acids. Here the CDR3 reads CASSRGGRGTEAFF. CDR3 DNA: TGTGCCAGCAGCCGCGGCGGCAGGGGTACTGAAGCTTTCTTT.

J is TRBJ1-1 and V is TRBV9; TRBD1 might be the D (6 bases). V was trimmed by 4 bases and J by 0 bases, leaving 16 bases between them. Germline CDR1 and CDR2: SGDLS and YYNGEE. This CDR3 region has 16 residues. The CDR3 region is CASSPSGGRMNTEAFF. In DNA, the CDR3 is TGTGCCAGCAGCCCGAGTGGGGGCCGTATGAACACTGAAGCTTTCTTT.

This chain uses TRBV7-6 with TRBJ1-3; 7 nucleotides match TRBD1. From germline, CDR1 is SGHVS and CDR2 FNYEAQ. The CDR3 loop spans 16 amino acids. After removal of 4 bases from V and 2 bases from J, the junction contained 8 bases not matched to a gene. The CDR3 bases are TGTGCCAGCAGCTCCCTTACCACAGGGGCTGGAAACACCATATATTTT. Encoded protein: CASSSLTTGAGNTIYF. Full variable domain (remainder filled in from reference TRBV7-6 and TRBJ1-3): GAGVSQSPRYKVTKRGQDVALRCDPISGHVSLYWYRQALGQGPEFLTYFNYEAQQDKSGLPNDRFSAERPEGSISTLTIQRTEQRDSAMYRCASSSLTTGAGNTIYFGEGSWLTVV.

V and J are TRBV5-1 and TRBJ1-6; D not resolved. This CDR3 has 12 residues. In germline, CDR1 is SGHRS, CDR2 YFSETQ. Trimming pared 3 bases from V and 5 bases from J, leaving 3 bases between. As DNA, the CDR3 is TGCGCCAGCAGCTCAGATAATTCACCCCTCCACTTT. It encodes CASSSDNSPLHF.

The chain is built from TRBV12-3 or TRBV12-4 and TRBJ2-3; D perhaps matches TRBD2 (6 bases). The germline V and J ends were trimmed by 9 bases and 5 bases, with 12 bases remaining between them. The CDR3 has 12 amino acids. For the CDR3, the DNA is TGTGCCAGAAGATATAGCGGAGATACGCAGTATTTT. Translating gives CARRYSGDTQYF.

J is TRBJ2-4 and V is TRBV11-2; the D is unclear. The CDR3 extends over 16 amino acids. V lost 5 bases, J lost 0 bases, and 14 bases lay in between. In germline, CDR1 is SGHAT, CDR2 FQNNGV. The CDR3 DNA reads TGTGCCAGCAGCCCGACAAATAAGATAGCCAAAAACATTCAGTACTTC. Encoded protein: CASSPTNKIAKNIQYF.

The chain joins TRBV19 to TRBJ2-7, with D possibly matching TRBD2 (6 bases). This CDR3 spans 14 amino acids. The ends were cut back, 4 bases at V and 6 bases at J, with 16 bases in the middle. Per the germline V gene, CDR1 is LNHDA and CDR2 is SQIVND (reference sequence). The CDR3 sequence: CASSTRLEGVEQYF. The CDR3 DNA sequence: TGTGCCAGTAGTACCAGACTAGAAGGGGTCGAGCAGTACTTC.

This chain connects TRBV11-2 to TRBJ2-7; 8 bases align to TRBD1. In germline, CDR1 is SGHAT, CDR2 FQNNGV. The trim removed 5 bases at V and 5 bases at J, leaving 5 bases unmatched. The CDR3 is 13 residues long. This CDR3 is CASSTDRAHEQYF. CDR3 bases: TGTGCCAGCAGCACGGACAGGGCCCACGAGCAGTACTTC.

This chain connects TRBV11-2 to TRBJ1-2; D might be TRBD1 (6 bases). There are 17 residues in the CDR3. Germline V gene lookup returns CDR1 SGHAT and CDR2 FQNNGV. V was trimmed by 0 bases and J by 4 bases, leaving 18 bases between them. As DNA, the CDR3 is TGTGCCAGCAGCTTAGATCCGGGCAGGGGTAGACGCTATGGCTACACCTTC. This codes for CASSLDPGRGRRYGYTF. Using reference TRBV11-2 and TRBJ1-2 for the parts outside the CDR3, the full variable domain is EAGVAQSPRYKIIEKRQSVAFWCNPISGHATLYWYQQILGQGPKLLIQFQNNGVVDDSQLPKDRFSAERLKGVDSTLKIQPAKLEDSAVYLCASSLDPGRGRRYGYTFGSGTRLTVV.

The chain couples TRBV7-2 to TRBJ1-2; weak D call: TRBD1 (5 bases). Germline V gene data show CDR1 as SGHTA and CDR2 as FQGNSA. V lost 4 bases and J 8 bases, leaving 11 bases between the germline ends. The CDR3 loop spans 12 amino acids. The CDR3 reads CASSWDWGGYTF. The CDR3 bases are TGTGCCAGCAGCTGGGACTGGGGAGGCTACACCTTC.